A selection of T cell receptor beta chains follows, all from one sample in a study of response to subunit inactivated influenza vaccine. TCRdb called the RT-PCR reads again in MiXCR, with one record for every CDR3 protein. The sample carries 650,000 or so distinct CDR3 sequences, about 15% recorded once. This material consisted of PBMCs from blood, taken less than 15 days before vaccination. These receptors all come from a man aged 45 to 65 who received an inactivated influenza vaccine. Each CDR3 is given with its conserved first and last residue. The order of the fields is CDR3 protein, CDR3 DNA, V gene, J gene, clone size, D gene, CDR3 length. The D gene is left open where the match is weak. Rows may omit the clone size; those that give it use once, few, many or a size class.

CASSSRGRRDEKLFF	TGTGCCAGCAGCTCGAGGGGGCGAAGAGATGAAAAACTGTTTTTT	TRBV7-2	TRBJ1-4	many	TRBD1	15
CASSGDRDYEQYF	TGTGCCAGCAGCGGGGACAGGGACTACGAGCAGTACTTC	TRBV9	TRBJ2-7	-	TRBD1	13
CASKTGGWNTEAFF	TGTGCCAGCAAAACGGGGGGCTGGAACACTGAAGCTTTCTTT	TRBV27	TRBJ1-1	-	-	14
CASTRDSNYGYTF	TGTGCCAGCACCAGGGACAGCAATTATGGCTACACCTTC	TRBV6-6	TRBJ1-2	few	TRBD1	13
CASSERELAYEQYF	TGTGCCAGCAGTGAAAGGGAGCTCGCCTACGAGCAGTACTTC	TRBV2	TRBJ2-7	-	-	14
CASSGGTSRRTTGELFF	TGTGCCAGCAGCGGAGGGACTTCACGTCGAACGACCGGGGAGCTGTTTTTT	TRBV5-4	TRBJ2-2	few	-	17
CASSQGGGSVDTQYF	TGTGCCAGCAGCCAAGGCGGGGGGTCTGTAGATACGCAGTATTTT	TRBV3-1	TRBJ2-3	-	TRBD2	15
CSAWGGTSGRNEQFF	TGCAGTGCTTGGGGAGGGACTAGCGGGAGGAATGAGCAGTTCTTC	TRBV20-1	TRBJ2-1	few	TRBD2	15
CASSPSANTEAFF	TGTGCCAGCAGCCCATCAGCGAACACTGAAGCTTTCTTT	TRBV12-3/TRBV12-4	TRBJ1-1	few	-	13
CSADEQAPFTDTQYF	TGCAGTGCCGATGAACAAGCGCCTTTCACAGATACGCAGTATTTT	TRBV20-1	TRBJ2-3	-	-	15